Below, 21 T cell receptor beta chains from the same sample are listed, as sequenced in a study of shared clonotypes between healthy human individuals. Using immunoSEQ multiplex PCR, the repertoire was profiled, and TCRdb retains in-frame clones only, with some absent. The sample shows millions of clones, just over 90% of them seen only once. Naive CD8 cells, CD45RO-negative and positively selected for CCR7, excluded terminally differentiated effector memory CD45RA+ cells. Sequenced input: naive CD8+ T cells from PBMCs. These receptor sequences come from a man aged 18 to 30 in good health. Some clones in this sample may be carry-over from other donors' samples.

This chain joins TRBV13 and TRBJ2-1; D is unclear. V lost 4 bases and J lost 6, with 16 bases in between. The CDR3 has 15 residues. The germline CDR1 and CDR2 sequences are PRHDT and FYEKMQ (reference sequence). This CDR3 reads CASSSSRSLPNEQFF. The CDR3 DNA follows: TGTGCCAGCAGCTCTAGTAGATCCCTCCCCAATGAGCAGTTCTTC.

The chain links TRBV9 to TRBJ2-3; tentative D call: TRBD2 (6 bases). Germline V CDR1 and CDR2: SGDLS, YYNGEE. Trimming left V 7 bases short and J 2 bases short, with 11 bases between. This CDR3 has 13 amino acids. The CDR3 sequence: CASSGLLTDTQYF. As DNA, the CDR3 is TGTGCCAGCTCGGGACTTCTCACAGATACGCAGTATTTT.

This chain joins TRBV11-3 and TRBJ1-1; D is unclear. CDR1 SGHNT and CDR2 YENEEA come from the germline V gene. V was pared by 0 bases and J by 0 bases, with 8 bases between. The CDR3 length is 15 residues. The CDR3 sequence: CASSLDGEMNTEAFF. The DNA for the CDR3 is TGTGCCAGCAGCTTAGATGGCGAAATGAACACTGAAGCTTTCTTT.

The V gene is TRBV7-2, the J gene TRBJ2-1, with 11 positions matching TRBD2. The CDR3 is 14 residues long. The J segment lost 7 bases and the V segment lost 6 bases, leaving 5 bases of the junction unmatched. CDR1 and CDR2 from the germline V gene are SGHTA and FQGNSA. The CDR3 spells CASRLAGGLNEQFF. For the CDR3, the DNA is TGTGCCAGCAGGCTAGCGGGAGGATTGAATGAGCAGTTCTTC.

The genes are TRBV7-6 and TRBJ2-7, with D maybe TRBD1 (5 bases). The CDR3 runs to 13 residues. The V end lost 5 bases, the J end lost 3 bases, and 11 bases lay between the germline ends. Germline loops: CDR1 SGHVS, CDR2 FNYEAQ. The DNA of the CDR3 is TGTGCCAGCAGCATATCGGACAACTACGAGCAGTACTTC. It encodes CASSISDNYEQYF.

The V call is TRBV11-2, the J call TRBJ1-1; D is possibly TRBD1 (6 bases). Per germline, CDR1 SGHAT and CDR2 FQNNGV. The V and J ends lost 5 bases and 1 base respectively, with 11 bases between them. This CDR3 spans 14 amino acids. CDR3 in amino acids: CASSLGHRNTEAFF. DNA for the CDR3: TGTGCCAGCAGCCTGGGACATAGGAACACTGAAGCTTTCTTT. The whole variable domain, remainder taken from reference TRBV11-2 and TRBJ1-1, is EAGVAQSPRYKIIEKRQSVAFWCNPISGHATLYWYQQILGQGPKLLIQFQNNGVVDDSQLPKDRFSAERLKGVDSTLKIQPAKLEDSAVYLCASSLGHRNTEAFFGQGTRLTVV.

For this clone: Other DNA sequences from this sample encode an identical CDR3 as well. The V call is TRBV28, the J call TRBJ2-7; D is unclear. Per germline, CDR1 MDHEN and CDR2 SYDVKM. The CDR3 covers 11 residues. The V gene lost 3 bases and the J gene lost 5 bases, with 5 bases spanning the gap. The CDR3 is CASSLGHEQYF. The CDR3 nucleotides read TGTGCCAGCAGTTTGGGTCACGAGCAGTACTTC.

The chain combines TRBV5-1 with TRBJ2-1, with 11 bases lining up with TRBD1. The CDR3 has 17 residues. J lost 4 bases, V lost 0 bases, and 6 bases had no gene match. Germline CDR1 is SGHRS and CDR2 is YFSETQ. The CDR3 nucleotides are TGCGCCAGCAGCTTGGGCCTGGGACAGGGGGTTTACAATGAGCAGTTCTTC. This translates into CASSLGLGQGVYNEQFF.

The chain recombines TRBV7-2 with TRBJ2-7; 12 bases fit TRBD2. The CDR3 loop spans 17 amino acids. CDR1 and CDR2 (germline): SGHTA, FQGNSA. With V trimmed by 5 bases and J by 5 bases, 13 bases remained unmatched. The CDR3 bases are TGTGCCAGCAGCCGAATCCCTAGCGGGAGGGTAGGGGACGAGCAGTACTTC. Translation: CASSRIPSGRVGDEQYF.

The chain couples TRBV6-6 to TRBJ2-7; 11 bases match TRBD2. From germline, CDR1 is MNHNY and CDR2 SVGAGI (reference sequence). The V and J ends lost 6 bases and 5 bases, in that order; junction bases with no gene match: 9. This CDR3 comprises 15 residues. The CDR3 region has the DNA TGTGCCAGCAGCATCACTAGCGGGAGCGTCCACGAGCAGTACTTC. Translated: CASSITSGSVHEQYF.

On this clone: The sample holds other DNA sequences that translate to the same CDR3. The V call is TRBV9, the J call TRBJ2-1; 9 nucleotides align to TRBD2. The CDR3 has 17 amino acids. The germline gives CDR1 SGDLS, CDR2 YYNGEE. The V and J ends lost 0 bases and 0 bases, in that order; junction bases with no gene match: 4. In DNA form, the CDR3 reads TGTGCCAGCAGCGTAGGTAGACTAGCGGCCTCCTACAATGAGCAGTTCTTC. Its translation: CASSVGRLAASYNEQFF. Combining the CDR3 with reference TRBV9 and TRBJ2-1 gives the whole variable domain DSGVTQTPKHLITATGQRVTLRCSPRSGDLSVYWYQQSLDQGLQFLIQYYNGEERAKGNILERFSAQQFPDLHSELNLSSLELGDSALYFCASSVGRLAASYNEQFFGPGTRLTVL.

This chain links TRBV5-1 with TRBJ1-4, with TRBD1 matching 7 bases. Germline V gene sequence: CDR1 SGHRS, CDR2 YFSETQ. J gave up 0 bases and V 4 bases, and 6 bases lay outside the gene matches. The CDR3 has 16 residues. CDR3 residues: CASSVTGIATNEKLFF. CDR3 in DNA: TGCGCCAGCAGCGTGACAGGGATTGCAACTAATGAAAAACTGTTTTTT.

This clone has more than one count but fewer than ten. The rearrangement joins TRBV27 to TRBJ1-1; D is undetermined. This CDR3 has 16 residues. Trimming stripped 2 bases from V and 3 bases from J, with 16 bases between. Germline loops: CDR1 MNHEY, CDR2 SMNVEV (reference sequence). CDR3 nucleotide sequence: TGTGCCAGCAGTTTAGGGGATCGGGAGGGTTACACTGAAGCTTTCTTT. It translates to CASSLGDREGYTEAFF.

The gene calls are TRBV28 and TRBJ2-1, with 10 bases lining up with TRBD2. CDR3 length: 17 residues. Germline V gene data show CDR1 as MDHEN and CDR2 as SYDVKM. J was trimmed by 8 bases and V by 5 bases; bases with no gene match: 15. CDR3: CASSPGTSVVAHDEQFF. The CDR3 DNA sequence: TGTGCCAGCAGTCCCGGGACTAGCGTCGTGGCACACGATGAGCAGTTCTTC.

The chain couples TRBV9 to TRBJ2-2, with 9 bases fitting TRBD2. Germline CDR1 and CDR2: SGDLS and YYNGEE. The CDR3 totals 16 residues. V shed 3 bases and J 4 bases; nucleotides not matched to a gene: 7. As DNA, the CDR3 is TGTGCCAGCAGCGCCGGGGGACTAGCCATCACCGGGGAGCTGTTTTTT. Translation gives CASSAGGLAITGELFF.

The rearrangement joins TRBV9 to TRBJ2-1; D is uncertain. The CDR3 is 16 residues long. Germline V lookup: CDR1 SGDLS, CDR2 YYNGEE. The V and J ends lost 0 bases and 7 bases respectively, with 17 bases between them. The CDR3 sequence: CASSVAHSITQNEQFF. CDR3 DNA sequence: TGTGCCAGCAGCGTAGCACACTCCATTACACAGAATGAGCAGTTCTTC.

J is TRBJ2-1 and V is TRBV27; 11 bases line up with TRBD2. V shed 3 bases, J shed 0 bases, and the junction held 7 bases outside the gene matches. The CDR3 contains 18 residues. CDR1 and CDR2 (germline): MNHEY, SMNVEV (reference sequence). CDR3 residues: CASSFGLAGGPSYNEQFF. The CDR3 nucleotides read TGTGCCAGCAGTTTCGGGCTAGCGGGAGGTCCCTCCTACAATGAGCAGTTCTTC.

The rearrangement uses TRBV5-1 and TRBJ2-7; TRBD1 matches 8 bases. Germline loops: CDR1 SGHRS, CDR2 YFSETQ. V lost 1 base, J lost 2 bases, and 5 bases stayed unmatched. CDR3 length equals 15 residues. Written as DNA, the CDR3 is TGCGCCAGCAGCTTGTATGACAGGGGTCCCTACGAGCAGTACTTC. It is translated as CASSLYDRGPYEQYF.

The chain is built from TRBV7-8 and TRBJ1-2, with D tentatively TRBD1 (5 bases). Per the germline V gene, CDR1 is SGHVS and CDR2 is FQNEAQ. This CDR3 is built from 15 residues. V lost 4 bases and J 2 bases, leaving 14 bases between the germline ends. CDR3 DNA sequence: TGTGCCAGCAGCTCTGGGGCAGGGAGGAACTATGGCTACACCTTC. Residues: CASSSGAGRNYGYTF.

V is TRBV7-6 and J is TRBJ1-3; D perhaps matches TRBD1 (5 bases). The CDR3 has 17 amino acids. The V gene's germline CDR1 is SGHVS and CDR2 FNYEAQ. V was cut by 5 bases and J by 0 bases, with 17 bases left in between. The CDR3 loop reads CASSDRDGGFSGNTIYF. For the CDR3, the DNA is TGTGCCAGCAGCGACCGGGACGGCGGCTTCTCTGGAAACACCATATATTTT.

The chain combines TRBV30 with TRBJ2-7, with D perhaps TRBD2 (7 bases). The germline gives CDR1 GTSNPN, CDR2 SVGIG (reference sequence). The CDR3 loop spans 13 amino acids. V shed 5 bases and J shed 4 bases, with 15 bases lying between them. The CDR3 coding sequence is TGTGCCTGGTGCCTAGGGGGGGAGTACGAGCAGTACTTC. Translation: CAWCLGGEYEQYF.